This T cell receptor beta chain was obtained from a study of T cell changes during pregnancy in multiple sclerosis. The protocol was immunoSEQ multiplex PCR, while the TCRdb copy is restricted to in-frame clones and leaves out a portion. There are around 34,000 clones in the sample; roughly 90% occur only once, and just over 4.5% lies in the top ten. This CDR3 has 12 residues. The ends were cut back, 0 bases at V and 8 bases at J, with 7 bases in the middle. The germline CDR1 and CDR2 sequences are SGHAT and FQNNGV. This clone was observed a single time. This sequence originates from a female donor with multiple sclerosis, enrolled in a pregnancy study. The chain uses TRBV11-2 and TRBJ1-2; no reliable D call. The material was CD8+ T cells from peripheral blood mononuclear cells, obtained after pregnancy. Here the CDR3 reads CASSLDPQGYTF. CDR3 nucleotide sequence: TGTGCCAGCAGCTTAGACCCACAGGGCTACACCTTC.